Each of the 30 T cell receptor beta chains below was sequenced from the same sample in a study of blood T cells in healthy people across ages. A second PCR of roughly 7 to 11 cycles used a sample-barcoded 5' primer and a J-beta primer mix. In TCRdb, the 5' RACE reads were re-called with MiXCR into one record per CDR3 protein. The sample records hundreds of thousands of distinct CDR3 sequences, about half being singletons. Material for sequencing was blood. The receptors shown here come from a man aged 80 or over in good health.

In this sample, this clonotype turned up once. The V call is TRBV7-9, the J call TRBJ2-1; TRBD2 agrees at 7 bases. Germline V gene data show CDR1 as SEHNR and CDR2 as FQNEAQ (reference sequence). The CDR3 totals 16 residues. Trimming removed 5 bases from V and 9 bases from J; junction bases left unmatched: 16. CDR3 region: CASSLGETSLVCEQFF. CDR3 sequence (DNA): TGTGCCAGCAGCCTGGGGGAGACTAGCTTGGTATGTGAGCAGTTCTTC.

The J gene is TRBJ2-7, the V gene TRBV5-1; 11 bases fit TRBD2. CDR3 length: 13 residues. J was trimmed by 3 bases and V by 8 bases; bases with no gene match: 4. Germline CDR1 SGHRS, CDR2 YFSETQ. The CDR3 nucleotides read TGCGCCAGTGGGACTAGCGGCGACTACGAGCAGTACTTC. It specifies CASGTSGDYEQYF.

The CDR3 sequence is CARNAREGQEQYF. The DNA for the CDR3 is TGTGCCCGCAACGCGCGGGAGGGCCAAGAGCAGTACTTC. This chain links TRBV2 with TRBJ2-7; 9 bases are a match to TRBD2. The junction had 12 bases not matched to a gene; V was cut back by 11 bases and J by 7 bases. The CDR3 is made up of 13 amino acids. Germline V CDR1 and CDR2: SNHLY, FYNNEI. Variable domain in full (rest from reference TRBV2 and TRBJ2-7): EPEVTQTPSHQVTQMGQEVILRCVPISNHLYFYWYRQILGQKVEFLVSFYNNEISEKSEIFDDQFSVERPDGSNFTLKIRSTKLEDSAMYFCARNAREGQEQYFGPGTRLTVT.

This clonotype was observed at least ten times. The rearrangement uses TRBV2 and TRBJ1-2; 7 positions match TRBD1. V shed 5 bases and J 9 bases; nucleotides not matched to a gene: 9. Germline CDR1 and CDR2: SNHLY and FYNNEI. The CDR3 is made up of 13 amino acids. CDR3 DNA: TGTGCCAGCAGTACCGGGACAGCTAACCGCTACACCTTC. Protein product: CASSTGTANRYTF.

The rearrangement joins TRBV3-1 to TRBJ2-5; D ambiguous. The germline V and J ends were trimmed by 0 bases and 7 bases, with 6 bases remaining between them. The CDR3 has 12 amino acids. CDR1 is LGHDT and CDR2 is YNNKEL in the germline V gene (reference sequence). CDR3: CASSQDAGTQYF. As DNA, the CDR3 is TGTGCCAGCAGCCAAGATGCAGGGACCCAGTACTTC.

In its sample, this clonotype was seen a few times. The chain is built from TRBV7-9 and TRBJ2-7; 11 nucleotides align to TRBD1. The germline gives CDR1 SEHNR, CDR2 FQNEAQ (reference sequence). Trimming removed 8 bases from V and 4 bases from J; junction bases left unmatched: 7. This CDR3 comprises 14 residues. This CDR3 is CASQLGQGDYEQYF. The DNA of the CDR3 is TGTGCCAGCCAACTGGGACAGGGGGATTACGAGCAGTACTTC. The full variable domain, in which reference TRBV7-9 and TRBJ2-7 provide the parts outside the CDR3, is DTGVSQNPRHKITKRGQNVTFRCDPISEHNRLYWYRQTLGQGPEFLTYFQNEAQLEKSRLLSDRFSAERPKGSFSTLEIQRTEQGDSAMYLCASQLGQGDYEQYFGPGTRLTVT.

Only a few counts were recorded for this clonotype. J is TRBJ2-5 and V is TRBV7-9, with D possibly being TRBD1 or TRBD2 (5 bases each). The end of the DNA is better explained by TRBJ2-7, so the J call may be wrong. Germline CDR1 is SEHNR and CDR2 is FQNEAQ (reference sequence). This CDR3 contains 15 residues. As DNA, the CDR3 is TGTGCCAGCAGCCCTCGGCAGGGCAGGGAGTACGAGCAGTACTTC. Translated, it gives CASSPRQGREYEQYF.

This clonotype appeared once. V usage is TRBV29-1 and J usage is TRBJ2-5; the match to TRBD1 covers 9 bases. Germline loops: CDR1 SQVTM, CDR2 ANQGSEA. V gave up 6 bases and J gave up 11 bases; unmatched junction bases: 13. The CDR3 has 13 residues. The CDR3 reads CSVGTGQIDEQYF. DNA for the CDR3: TGCAGCGTCGGGACAGGGCAGATCGATGAGCAGTACTTC.

The chain joins TRBV4-1 to TRBJ2-5; no definite D call. The ends were cut back, 5 bases at V and 0 bases at J, with 10 bases in the middle. The CDR3 is 14 residues long. Germline V gives CDR1 MGHRA, CDR2 YSYEKL. The CDR3 reads CASSNQNYQETQYF. As DNA, the CDR3 is TGCGCCAGCAGCAACCAGAATTACCAAGAGACCCAGTACTTC.

The V gene is TRBV3-1, the J gene TRBJ2-1; 9 nucleotides match TRBD2. This CDR3 region has 14 residues. V shed 3 bases and J 8 bases; nucleotides not matched to a gene: 5. Germline V gene lookup returns CDR1 LGHDT and CDR2 YNNKEL (reference sequence). In DNA, the CDR3 is TGTGCCAGCAGCCAGCGGGAGGGCGTTCATGAGCAGTTCTTC. This encodes CASSQREGVHEQFF.

The table lists this clonotype with a few counts. The rearrangement links TRBV25-1 to TRBJ2-7; 8 bases are a match to TRBD2. Germline V gives CDR1 MGHDK, CDR2 SYGVNS. Trimming took 7 bases from V and 7 from J; bases not matched to a gene: 9. The CDR3 spans 13 residues. The CDR3 spells CASIQSGSGEQYF. As DNA, the CDR3 is TGTGCCAGCATCCAAAGCGGGAGTGGGGAGCAGTACTTC.

This clonotype appeared a single time. The V call is TRBV10-3, the J call TRBJ2-1, with 9 bases fitting TRBD2. J lost 9 bases, V lost 0 bases, and 6 bases had no gene match. Germline CDR1 ENHRY, CDR2 SYGVKD. The CDR3 covers 15 residues. CDR3 bases: TGTGCCATCAGTGAGTCGAATAGCGGGAGCGGTGAGCAGTTCTTC. This gives the protein CAISESNSGSGEQFF.

This clonotype was observed a single time. The chain links TRBV4-2 to TRBJ2-1; TRBD2 agrees at 8 bases. Per germline, CDR1 LGHNA and CDR2 YNFKEQ. V trimming: 5 bases; J trimming: 5 bases; junction bases outside the gene matches: 11. The CDR3 totals 16 residues. CDR3: CASSDKREFADNEQFF. CDR3 nucleotide sequence: TGTGCCAGCAGCGATAAGCGGGAGTTTGCCGACAATGAGCAGTTCTTC.

Of note for this clonotype: A much larger clone sits a single nucleotide away, making a read error possible. This chain connects TRBV29-1 to TRBJ2-7; 12 bases are a match to TRBD2. The germline CDR1 and CDR2 sequences are SQVTM and ANQGSEA. The V gene end was trimmed by 4 bases and the J gene end by 7 bases; junction bases not matched to a gene: 5. This CDR3 is built from 13 residues. CDR3 protein: CSVATSGSNEQYF. CDR3 sequence (DNA): TGCAGCGTTGCGACTAGCGGGAGTAATGAGCAGTACTTC.

Regarding this clonotype: A much larger clone lies a single base off, so this may be a read error. The rearrangement links TRBV11-2 to TRBJ2-1, with D possibly being TRBD2 (5 bases). The V gene's germline CDR1 is SGHAT and CDR2 FQNNGV. Trimming cost V 4 bases and J 7 bases, with 17 bases left between them. This CDR3 is built from 15 residues. CDR3 residues: CASSSPRPRGNEQFF. The CDR3 DNA reads as TGTGCCAGCAGCTCCCCTCGACCCCGAGGGAATGAGCAGTTCTTC.

This clonotype was counted a few times. The chain links TRBV6-2 or TRBV6-3 to TRBJ2-7; tentative D call: TRBD1 (6 bases). Trimming shortened V by 7 bases and J by 2 bases, and 9 bases separated the two germline ends. The germline V gene encodes CDR1 MNHEY and CDR2 SVGEGT. The CDR3 has 12 residues. DNA for the CDR3: TGTGCCAGCATTGGGGGCCCCTACGAGCAGTACTTC. Its translation: CASIGGPYEQYF.

About this clonotype itself: A read error may explain this, as a much larger clone is one base away. This chain connects TRBV20-1 to TRBJ1-1; TRBD1 might be the D (6 bases). Germline V gene lookup returns CDR1 DFQATT and CDR2 SNEGSKA (reference sequence). There are 13 residues in the CDR3. Deletions cut 8 bases from V and 5 bases from J, with 18 bases between. CDR3 protein: CSTQRKQGTEAFF. As DNA, the CDR3 is TGCAGTACTCAACGGAAACAGGGTACTGAAGCTTTCTTT.

This chain joins TRBV7-2 and TRBJ1-2; the D gene is possibly TRBD1 (6 bases). Germline loops: CDR1 SGHTA, CDR2 FQGNSA. The germline V and J ends were trimmed by 3 bases and 4 bases, with 12 bases remaining between them. The CDR3 runs 14 residues. CDR3 bases: TGTGCCAGCAGCTTTCACAGGGAGGCCTATGGCTACACCTTC. Residues: CASSFHREAYGYTF.

V and J are TRBV2 and TRBJ2-7, with TRBD1 matching over 10 bases. The CDR3 has 14 residues. CDR1 and CDR2 from the germline V gene are SNHLY and FYNNEI. The junction had 4 bases not matched to a gene; V was cut back by 3 bases and J by 5 bases. CDR3 bases: TGTGCCAGCAGTGAGACGGGACAGGGGAACGAGCAGTACTTC. Translation: CASSETGQGNEQYF.

The chain carries TRBV24-1 and TRBJ2-2; D is ambiguous. Germline-derived CDR1 and CDR2 are KGHDR and SFDVKD. The germline V and J ends were trimmed by 2 bases and 5 bases, with 5 bases remaining between them. The CDR3 is 13 amino acids. The CDR3 nucleotides read TGTGCCACCAGTGATTGGGGAACCGGGGAGCTGTTTTTT. Protein: CATSDWGTGELFF.

This clonotype has a handful of counts. V is TRBV24-1 and J is TRBJ1-2; a weak D match, TRBD1 (6 bases). Germline CDR1 reads KGHDR; CDR2 reads SFDVKD. The CDR3 contains 16 residues. Deletions cut 0 bases from V and 2 bases from J, with 12 bases between. CDR3 in amino acids: CATSDLRAGENYGYTF. In DNA, the CDR3 is TGTGCCACCAGTGATTTGCGGGCAGGGGAGAACTATGGCTACACCTTC.

Concerning this clonotype itself: With a much larger clone just one base away, this may be a read error. V is TRBV9 and J is TRBJ2-5; 9 positions match TRBD1. TRBJ2-1 matches the DNA end more closely, so the J call is doubtful. CDR3 length: 16 amino acids. Looked up from germline, CDR1 is SGDLS and CDR2 is YYNGEE. The CDR3 DNA follows: TGTGCCAGCAGCCCCCGACAGGGGGGGTACCAAGAGACCCAGTTCTTC. This codes for CASSPRQGGYQETQFF.

J is TRBJ1-4 and V is TRBV7-9; D remains ambiguous. Deletions cut 7 bases from V and 8 bases from J, with 17 bases between. CDR1 is SEHNR, CDR2 FQNEAQ, per germline (reference sequence). The CDR3 contains 14 residues. CDR3 amino acids: CASTKEDIQEKLFF. The CDR3 DNA reads TGTGCCAGCACCAAGGAGGATATTCAGGAAAAACTGTTTTTT.

In its sample, this clonotype was seen a few times. The chain couples TRBV15 to TRBJ2-5, with 7 bases fitting TRBD1. Trimming at V came to 2 bases and at J to 2 bases, leaving 8 bases not matched to a gene. This CDR3 is built from 16 residues. Germline CDR1 reads LNHNV; CDR2 reads YYDKDF (reference sequence). DNA for the CDR3: TGTGCCACCAGCAGACGACCGGGACAGAAGCAAGAGACCCAGTACTTC. It encodes CATSRRPGQKQETQYF. Looking up the rest from reference TRBV15 and TRBJ2-5 gives the full variable domain: DAMVIQNPRYQVTQFGKPVTLSCSQTLNHNVMYWYQQKSSQAPKLLFHYYDKDFNNEADTPDNFQSRRPNTSFCFLDIRSPGLGDTAMYLCATSRRPGQKQETQYFGPGTRLLVL.

The rearrangement uses TRBV4-3 and TRBJ2-3, with a weak D call TRBD1 (5 bases). The CDR3 is made up of 16 amino acids. The V and J ends lost 3 bases and 0 bases respectively, with 13 bases between them. Germline V gene sequence: CDR1 LGHNA, CDR2 YSLEER. CDR3 bases: TGCGCCAGCAGCCAGGGGCGGACGGCTAGCACAGATACGCAGTATTTT. Encoded protein: CASSQGRTASTDTQYF.

The chain is built from TRBV28 and TRBJ1-2, with unresolved D. The CDR3 has 12 residues. The germline CDR1 and CDR2 sequences are MDHEN and SYDVKM. V gave up 5 bases and J gave up 8 bases, with 12 bases separating them. CDR3 nucleotides: TGTGCCAGCAGTCCCAGCCCCCCCGGCTACACCTTC. It codes for CASSPSPPGYTF.

The chain joins TRBV9 to TRBJ1-6, with a weak D call TRBD1 (6 bases). CDR1 and CDR2 from the germline V gene are SGDLS and YYNGEE. The CDR3 contains 14 residues. V was shortened by 3 bases and J by 10 bases, with 14 bases between the two germline ends. The CDR3 DNA reads TGTGCCAGCAGCGCCGGAGGGGGAGGATCACCCCTCCACTTT. It specifies CASSAGGGGSPLHF.

This clonotype showed up just a few times. V gene TRBV7-2 combines with J gene TRBJ2-5; D remains ambiguous. Germline assignment: CDR1 SGHTA and CDR2 FQGNSA. V gave up 7 bases and J gave up 4 bases, with 7 bases separating them. CDR3 length: 11 residues. CDR3 amino acids: CASTKLETQYF. In DNA, the CDR3 is TGTGCCAGCACCAAGTTAGAGACCCAGTACTTC.

This clonotype was counted once. This chain links TRBV6-5 with TRBJ1-6; D perhaps matches TRBD1 (5 bases). The CDR3 totals 14 residues. Germline V lookup: CDR1 MNHEY, CDR2 SVGAGI. Trimming took off 5 bases at V and 7 bases at J, with 12 bases between the two ends. CDR3 amino acids: CASSGDSPNSPLHF. CDR3 in DNA: TGTGCCAGCAGTGGCGACAGTCCAAATTCACCCCTCCACTTT.

This clonotype was counted a few times. The V and J genes are TRBV6-2 or TRBV6-3 and TRBJ2-7, with 8 bases that match TRBD1. From germline, CDR1 is MNHEY and CDR2 SVGEGT. This CDR3 has 14 residues. The V segment lost 0 bases and the J segment 7 bases; nucleotides outside the gene matches: 5. This CDR3 is CASSYSGQGREQYF. For the CDR3, the DNA is TGTGCCAGCAGTTACTCTGGACAGGGAAGAGAGCAGTACTTC.